This is a list of T cell receptor beta chains from one sample in a study of control samples from healthy donors and cancer patients. The table came from immunoSEQ multiplex PCR; TCRdb's copy has only in-frame clones and leaves some out. The sample carries about 58,000 clones, around 90% recorded once. Sequenced input: PBMCs. The receptors originated from a man in his fifties or sixties with colorectal cancer. Each CDR3 is given with its conserved first and last residue. Fields, in order: CDR3 protein, CDR3 DNA, J gene, clone size, V gene, CDR3 length, D gene. A D gene is named only where the DNA matches it firmly. The size of a clone is reported for some rows only, either as once, few or many, or as a class for expanded clones.

cdr3_aa: CASSLTTGGGEAFF; cdr3_nt: TGTGCCAGCAGCCTAACTACAGGGGGCGGTGAAGCTTTCTTT; j_call: TRBJ1-1; clone_size: NA; v_call: TRBV5-5; cdr3_length: 14; d_call: TRBD1
cdr3_aa: CASSLSVGSGANVLTF; cdr3_nt: TGTGCCAGCAGCTTATCTGTGGGCTCTGGGGCCAACGTCCTGACTTTC; j_call: TRBJ2-6; clone_size: NA; v_call: TRBV7-2; cdr3_length: 16; d_call: NA
cdr3_aa: CASSLAQGTSYGYTF; cdr3_nt: TGTGCCAGCAGCTTAGCCCAGGGGACCTCCTATGGCTACACCTTC; j_call: TRBJ1-2; clone_size: NA; v_call: TRBV11-2; cdr3_length: 15; d_call: NA
cdr3_aa: CASSLVQGPSETQYF; cdr3_nt: TGCGCCAGCAGCTTGGTACAGGGTCCTTCAGAGACCCAGTACTTC; j_call: TRBJ2-5; clone_size: few; v_call: TRBV5-1; cdr3_length: 15; d_call: NA
cdr3_aa: CASSYSGTNEKLFF; cdr3_nt: TGTGCCAGCAGTTACTCAGGGACAAATGAAAAACTGTTTTTT; j_call: TRBJ1-4; clone_size: NA; v_call: TRBV6-5; cdr3_length: 14; d_call: NA
cdr3_aa: CASSLAPGADTQYF; cdr3_nt: TGCGCCAGCAGCTTGGCTCCCGGGGCAGATACGCAGTATTTT; j_call: TRBJ2-3; clone_size: NA; v_call: TRBV5-1; cdr3_length: 14; d_call: NA
cdr3_aa: CASSQGVVSETQYF; cdr3_nt: TGCGCCAGCAGCCAAGGAGTGGTCTCAGAGACCCAGTACTTC; j_call: TRBJ2-5; clone_size: NA; v_call: TRBV4-1; cdr3_length: 14; d_call: NA
cdr3_aa: CASSLGLKETQYF; cdr3_nt: TGTGCCAGCTCACTGGGCTTAAAAGAGACCCAGTACTTC; j_call: TRBJ2-5; clone_size: once; v_call: TRBV18; cdr3_length: 13; d_call: NA
cdr3_aa: CASSGLAGRETQYF; cdr3_nt: TGTGCCAGTAGCGGACTAGCGGGGCGGGAGACCCAGTACTTC; j_call: TRBJ2-5; clone_size: NA; v_call: TRBV19; cdr3_length: 14; d_call: TRBD2
cdr3_aa: CASPQGAQQPQHF; cdr3_nt: TGTGCCAGCCCACAGGGGGCCCAACAGCCCCAGCATTTT; j_call: TRBJ1-5; clone_size: NA; v_call: TRBV2; cdr3_length: 13; d_call: TRBD1
cdr3_aa: CASSFFGLAGANTGELFF; cdr3_nt: TGTGCCAGCAGCTTTTTTGGACTAGCGGGGGCGAACACCGGGGAGCTGTTTTTT; j_call: TRBJ2-2; clone_size: NA; v_call: TRBV11-2; cdr3_length: 18; d_call: TRBD2
cdr3_aa: CASREQGSYEQYF; cdr3_nt: TGTGCCAGTAGGGAACAGGGCTCCTACGAGCAGTACTTC; j_call: TRBJ2-7; clone_size: few; v_call: TRBV19; cdr3_length: 13; d_call: NA
cdr3_aa: CASSLASGSSYEQYF; cdr3_nt: TGTGCCAGCAGCTTAGCGTCAGGGAGCTCCTACGAGCAGTACTTC; j_call: TRBJ2-7; clone_size: NA; v_call: TRBV7-2; cdr3_length: 15; d_call: NA
cdr3_aa: CASSQEGRGGPTDTQYF; cdr3_nt: TGTGCCAGCAGCCAAGAAGGACGGGGGGGCCCGACAGATACGCAGTATTTT; j_call: TRBJ2-3; clone_size: NA; v_call: TRBV14; cdr3_length: 17; d_call: TRBD2
cdr3_aa: CASSYFNTGQRIGYTF; cdr3_nt: TGTGCCAGCAGTTACTTTAACACGGGACAGAGGATCGGCTACACCTTC; j_call: TRBJ1-2; clone_size: NA; v_call: TRBV6-5; cdr3_length: 16; d_call: TRBD1
cdr3_aa: CASSLYEQYF; cdr3_nt: TGTGCCAGCAGTCTCTACGAGCAGTACTTC; j_call: TRBJ2-7; clone_size: NA; v_call: TRBV6-5; cdr3_length: 10; d_call: NA
cdr3_aa: CASSTTDRDKPQHF; cdr3_nt: TGCGCCAGCAGCACAACGGACAGGGACAAGCCCCAGCATTTT; j_call: TRBJ1-5; clone_size: NA; v_call: TRBV4-1; cdr3_length: 14; d_call: TRBD1
cdr3_aa: CASSRGRLAGKGETQYF; cdr3_nt: TGTGCCAGCAGCAGGGGACGACTAGCGGGGAAAGGAGAGACCCAGTACTTC; j_call: TRBJ2-5; clone_size: NA; v_call: TRBV3-1/TRBV3-2; cdr3_length: 17; d_call: TRBD2
cdr3_aa: CASSPLRYEQYF; cdr3_nt: TGTGCCAGCAGCCCCCTAAGGTACGAGCAGTACTTC; j_call: TRBJ2-7; clone_size: once; v_call: TRBV2; cdr3_length: 12; d_call: NA
cdr3_aa: CAGSRPYIQGVSTF; cdr3_nt: TGTGCCGGCAGCCGCCCTTACATCCAGGGGGTCTCCACCTTC; j_call: TRBJ1-2; clone_size: NA; v_call: TRBV6-2/TRBV6-3; cdr3_length: 14; d_call: TRBD1
cdr3_aa: CAWNQAGINQPQHF; cdr3_nt: TGTGCCTGGAACCAGGCAGGGATCAATCAGCCCCAGCATTTT; j_call: TRBJ1-5; clone_size: NA; v_call: TRBV30; cdr3_length: 14; d_call: NA
cdr3_aa: CATWTSGGLHNEQFF; cdr3_nt: TGTGCCACCTGGACTAGCGGGGGACTACACAATGAGCAGTTCTTC; j_call: TRBJ2-1; clone_size: NA; v_call: TRBV19; cdr3_length: 15; d_call: TRBD2
cdr3_aa: CSVETGRDTQYF; cdr3_nt: TGCAGCGTTGAGACAGGGAGGGATACGCAGTATTTT; j_call: TRBJ2-3; clone_size: NA; v_call: TRBV29-1; cdr3_length: 12; d_call: NA
cdr3_aa: CASSLVQGDGYTF; cdr3_nt: TGTGCCAGCAGCTTAGTACAGGGGGACGGCTACACCTTC; j_call: TRBJ1-2; clone_size: once; v_call: TRBV7-9; cdr3_length: 13; d_call: TRBD1
cdr3_aa: CSAINPSEAFF; cdr3_nt: TGCAGTGCTATTAATCCCTCGGAAGCTTTCTTT; j_call: TRBJ1-1; clone_size: few; v_call: TRBV20-1; cdr3_length: 11; d_call: NA
cdr3_aa: CATSDLGPEQYF; cdr3_nt: TGTGCCACCAGTGATTTGGGACCCGAGCAGTACTTC; j_call: TRBJ2-7; clone_size: NA; v_call: TRBV24-1; cdr3_length: 12; d_call: NA
cdr3_aa: CATARVAETQYF; cdr3_nt: TGTGCCACCGCGAGGGTAGCGGAGACCCAGTACTTC; j_call: TRBJ2-5; clone_size: NA; v_call: TRBV24-1; cdr3_length: 12; d_call: NA
cdr3_aa: CASSLVEGVASSYEQYF; cdr3_nt: TGTGCCAGCAGCTTAGTGGAGGGAGTAGCCTCCTCCTACGAGCAGTACTTC; j_call: TRBJ2-7; clone_size: NA; v_call: TRBV11-2; cdr3_length: 17; d_call: NA
cdr3_aa: CASSRQGGDSYEQYF; cdr3_nt: TGTGCCAGCAGCAGACAGGGTGGGGATTCCTACGAGCAGTACTTC; j_call: TRBJ2-7; clone_size: NA; v_call: TRBV6-5; cdr3_length: 15; d_call: TRBD1
cdr3_aa: CASSLAWQTYEQYF; cdr3_nt: TGTGCCAGCAGCTTGGCATGGCAGACCTACGAGCAGTACTTC; j_call: TRBJ2-7; clone_size: NA; v_call: TRBV5-8; cdr3_length: 14; d_call: NA
cdr3_aa: CASSLDGNYFSTDTGELFF; cdr3_nt: TGCGCCAGCAGCTTGGACGGCAACTACTTTTCAACCGACACCGGGGAGCTGTTTTTT; j_call: TRBJ2-2; clone_size: NA; v_call: TRBV5-1; cdr3_length: 19; d_call: NA
cdr3_aa: CASSIGLLAGEGETQYF; cdr3_nt: TGTGCCAGTAGTATAGGTCTACTAGCGGGGGAGGGGGAGACCCAGTACTTC; j_call: TRBJ2-5; clone_size: few; v_call: TRBV19; cdr3_length: 17; d_call: TRBD2
cdr3_aa: CASSPHGTGGRTGELFF; cdr3_nt: TGTGCCAGCAGTCCCCACGGGACAGGGGGTCGGACCGGGGAGCTGTTTTTT; j_call: TRBJ2-2; clone_size: NA; v_call: TRBV6-6; cdr3_length: 17; d_call: TRBD1
cdr3_aa: CASRGTVATNEKLFF; cdr3_nt: TGCGCCAGCAGGGGGACGGTTGCAACTAATGAAAAACTGTTTTTT; j_call: TRBJ1-4; clone_size: medium-sized; v_call: TRBV5-1; cdr3_length: 15; d_call: NA
cdr3_aa: CASSLATTYNEQFF; cdr3_nt: TGTGCCAGCAGCTTAGCTACAACCTACAATGAGCAGTTCTTC; j_call: TRBJ2-1; clone_size: NA; v_call: TRBV11-3; cdr3_length: 14; d_call: NA
cdr3_aa: CASRVQETQYF; cdr3_nt: TGTGCCAGCAGGGTGCAAGAGACCCAGTACTTC; j_call: TRBJ2-5; clone_size: NA; v_call: TRBV6-6; cdr3_length: 11; d_call: NA
cdr3_aa: CASSLGQGATDTQYF; cdr3_nt: TGTGCCAGCAGCTTAGGACAGGGGGCCACAGATACGCAGTATTTT; j_call: TRBJ2-3; clone_size: NA; v_call: TRBV7-6; cdr3_length: 15; d_call: TRBD1
cdr3_aa: CASSLGRVIHSGANVLTF; cdr3_nt: TGTGCCAGCAGCTTAGGCAGGGTAATTCATTCTGGGGCCAACGTCCTGACTTTC; j_call: TRBJ2-6; clone_size: NA; v_call: TRBV7-8; cdr3_length: 18; d_call: NA